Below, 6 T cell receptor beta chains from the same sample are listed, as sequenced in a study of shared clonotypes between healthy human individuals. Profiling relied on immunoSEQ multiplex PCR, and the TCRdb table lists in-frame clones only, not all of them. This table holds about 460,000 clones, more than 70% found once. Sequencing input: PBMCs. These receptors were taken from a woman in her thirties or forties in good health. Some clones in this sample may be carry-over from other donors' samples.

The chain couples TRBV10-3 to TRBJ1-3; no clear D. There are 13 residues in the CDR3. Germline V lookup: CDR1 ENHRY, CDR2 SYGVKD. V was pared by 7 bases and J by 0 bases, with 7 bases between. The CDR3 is CAIKVSSGNTIYF. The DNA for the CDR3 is TGTGCCATCAAGGTCAGCTCTGGAAACACCATATATTTT.

CDR3 loop: CASSWGQGFSYEQYF. The DNA for the CDR3 is TGTGCCAGCAGTTGGGGACAGGGGTTCTCCTACGAGCAGTACTTC. This chain joins TRBV28 and TRBJ2-7; 10 nucleotides match TRBD1. V was pared by 4 bases and J by 0 bases, with 3 bases of the junction left unmatched. Germline CDR1 reads MDHEN; CDR2 reads SYDVKM. This CDR3 is 15 amino acids long.

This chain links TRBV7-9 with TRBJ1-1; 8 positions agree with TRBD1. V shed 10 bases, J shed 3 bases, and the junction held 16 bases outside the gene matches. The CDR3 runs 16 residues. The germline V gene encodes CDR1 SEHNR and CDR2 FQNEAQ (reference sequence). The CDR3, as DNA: TGTGCCATCACCCTACTGATCAGGGGGCTGGACACTGAAGCTTTCTTT. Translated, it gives CAITLLIRGLDTEAFF.

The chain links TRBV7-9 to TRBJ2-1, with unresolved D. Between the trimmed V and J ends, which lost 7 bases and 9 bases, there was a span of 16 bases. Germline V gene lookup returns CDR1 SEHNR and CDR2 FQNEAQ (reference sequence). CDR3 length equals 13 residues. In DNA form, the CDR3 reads TGTGCCAGCAAATTCGGCTCTTACGGTGAGCAGTTCTTC. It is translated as CASKFGSYGEQFF. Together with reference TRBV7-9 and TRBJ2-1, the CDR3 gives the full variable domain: DTGVSQNPRHKITKRGQNVTFRCDPISEHNRLYWYRQTLGQGPEFLTYFQNEAQLEKSRLLSDRFSAERPKGSFSTLEIQRTEQGDSAMYLCASKFGSYGEQFFGPGTRLTVL.

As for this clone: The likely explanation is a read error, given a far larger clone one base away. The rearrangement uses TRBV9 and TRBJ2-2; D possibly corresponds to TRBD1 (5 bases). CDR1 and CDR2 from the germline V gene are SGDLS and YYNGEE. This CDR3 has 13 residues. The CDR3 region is CASIVVRGGELFF. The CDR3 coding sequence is TGTGCCAGCATCGTAGTAAGGGGCGGGGAGCTGTTTTTT.

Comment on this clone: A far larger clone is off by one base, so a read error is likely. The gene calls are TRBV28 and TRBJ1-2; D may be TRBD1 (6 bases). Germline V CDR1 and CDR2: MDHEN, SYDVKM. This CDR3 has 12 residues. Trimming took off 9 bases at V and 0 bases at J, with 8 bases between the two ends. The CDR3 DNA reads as TGTGCCAGTCAGGGGCCTAACTATGGCTACACCTTC. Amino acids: CASQGPNYGYTF.